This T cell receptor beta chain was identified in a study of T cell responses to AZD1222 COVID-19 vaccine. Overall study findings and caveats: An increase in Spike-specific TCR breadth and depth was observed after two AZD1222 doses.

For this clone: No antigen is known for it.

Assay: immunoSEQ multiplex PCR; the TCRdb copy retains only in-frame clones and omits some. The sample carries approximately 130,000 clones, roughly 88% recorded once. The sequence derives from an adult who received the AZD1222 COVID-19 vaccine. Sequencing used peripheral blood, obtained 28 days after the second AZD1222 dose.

CDR3 DNA: TGCGCCAGCAGCCCACAGGGAGGCAATTCACCCCTCCACTTT. Protein: CASSPQGGNSPLHF. The V gene is TRBV5-1, the J gene TRBJ1-6, with a weak D call TRBD1 (6 bases). Per germline, CDR1 SGHRS and CDR2 YFSETQ. Between the trimmed V and J ends, which lost 4 bases and 7 bases, there was a span of 12 bases. The CDR3 sequence is 14 residues long.